Listed below are T cell receptor beta chains from one sample, sequenced in a study of blood T cell repertoires in COVID-19. The assay was immunoSEQ multiplex PCR, and TCRdb's table has in-frame clones only and misses some. This table holds 200,000 to 250,000 clones, 70% to 90% found once. Specimen: peripheral blood. Source of these receptors: a woman between 45 and 65 years old with acute or convalescent COVID-19. CDR3s include the opening cysteine and the closing phenylalanine or tryptophan. The D gene is left open where the match is weak.

>TRBJ2-3|.|TRBV24-1
CATSDNLDRDTDTQYF
>TRBJ2-1|.|TRBV12-5
CASGDSPVYNEQFF
>TRBJ2-2|TRBD2|TRBV19
CATHPRGVAGATTGELFF
>TRBJ2-3|TRBD2|TRBV7-2
CASSPLAFTSTDMQYF
>TRBJ2-5|TRBD2|TRBV20-1
CSASPPSGGQETQYF
>TRBJ2-2|TRBD1|TRBV5-6
CASSRDRDGGELFF
>TRBJ2-1|.|TRBV30
CAWVKGRGFFEQFF
>TRBJ1-2|TRBD1|TRBV5-1
CASSLWGQGPDGYTF
>TRBJ2-4|.|TRBV6-2/TRBV6-3
CASSYLIAKNIQYF
>TRBJ1-2|.|TRBV7-8
CASSLVGSFYGYTF
>TRBJ1-5|.|TRBV18
CASSRDNNQPQHF
>TRBJ2-2|TRBD2|TRBV6-2/TRBV6-3
CASSYSVPGGGELFF
>TRBJ2-3|.|TRBV9
CASSFRVTDTQYF
>TRBJ2-7|TRBD1|TRBV28
CASSQRDRVSEQYF
>TRBJ2-3|TRBD2|TRBV4-1
CASSQLETSGHTQYF
>TRBJ2-2|TRBD1|TRBV5-1
CASSIGTGGTGELFF
>TRBJ2-7|TRBD1|TRBV7-6
CASSPEDRGLVYEQYF
>TRBJ1-4|.|TRBV18
CASSPSGSLGGYNEKLFF
>TRBJ1-5|.|TRBV6-5
CASSSGDQPQHF
>TRBJ2-7|TRBD2|TRBV4-3
CASSQEGLAGEQYF
>TRBJ2-2|.|TRBV5-1
CASSPLLAENTGELFF
>TRBJ2-3|TRBD2|TRBV24-1
CATSETHRLAGHTDTQYF
>TRBJ1-3|TRBD1|TRBV7-9
CASSSWTGGGTIYF